The source of this T cell receptor beta chain is a study of OX40 agonist ivuxolimab in advanced cancers. As for the study in general: Across the patients, intravenous ivuxolimab was delivered every 2 weeks at 0.01 to 10 mg/kg.

Method: immunoSEQ multiplex PCR; TCRdb's copy keeps in-frame clones and lacks some. Here the sample spans around 65,000 clones, approximately 89% being singletons. Sampled blood was obtained at baseline, cycle 4 day 1, and cycle 7 day 1. V dropped 5 bases and J dropped 5; count of bases not matched to a gene: 4. CDR3 length equals 14 residues. CDR1 MNHEY and CDR2 SMNVEV come from the germline V gene (reference sequence). The chain is built from TRBV27 and TRBJ1-5, with TRBD1 matching over 9 bases. The sample was CD4+ or CD8+ T cells sorted from blood, taken in a trial of the OX40 agonist ivuxolimab. This clonotype was obtained from an adult with an advanced solid tumor such as melanoma, head and neck, liver or kidney cancer. The CDR3 DNA is TGTGCCAGCAGTAGGACAGGGGTAGATCAGCCCCAGCATTTT. Amino acid sequence: CASSRTGVDQPQHF.